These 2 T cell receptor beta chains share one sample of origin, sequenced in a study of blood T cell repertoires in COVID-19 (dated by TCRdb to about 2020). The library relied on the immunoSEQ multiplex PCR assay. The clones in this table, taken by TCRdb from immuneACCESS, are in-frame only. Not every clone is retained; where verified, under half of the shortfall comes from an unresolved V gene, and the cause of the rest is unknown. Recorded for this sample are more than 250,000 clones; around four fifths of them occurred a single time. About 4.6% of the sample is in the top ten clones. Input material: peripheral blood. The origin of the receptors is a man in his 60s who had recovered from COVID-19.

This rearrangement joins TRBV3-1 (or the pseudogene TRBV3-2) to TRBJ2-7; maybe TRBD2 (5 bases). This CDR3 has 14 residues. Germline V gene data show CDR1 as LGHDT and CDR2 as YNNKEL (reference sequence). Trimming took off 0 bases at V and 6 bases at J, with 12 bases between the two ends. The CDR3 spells CASSQEWRSVEQYF. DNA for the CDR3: TGTGCCAGCAGCCAAGAGTGGCGTAGCGTCGAGCAGTACTTC.

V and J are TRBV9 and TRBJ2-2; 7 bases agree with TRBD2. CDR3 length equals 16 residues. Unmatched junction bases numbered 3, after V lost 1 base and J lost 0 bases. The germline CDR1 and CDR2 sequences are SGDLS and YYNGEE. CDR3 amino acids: CASSVLLATNTGELFF. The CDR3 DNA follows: TGTGCCAGCAGCGTATTACTAGCGACGAACACCGGGGAGCTGTTTTTT.